This entry concerns a single T cell receptor beta chain. Its antigen is not yet known. No clone much larger than this one lies a single base away; base qualities are absent. These data originate in a study of cytomegalovirus exposure and HLA in healthy donors (dated by TCRdb to about 2017). Broadly, across the study: The 666 repertoires of the first cohort and the approximately 110 validation repertoires were produced on the same platform, according to a later analysis. In addition to the first cohort of roughly 700 subjects, a separate validation cohort of 120 different subjects was used. The aim of the study was to test whether cataloging public T cell receptors could identify signatures of past pathogen exposure. The study combined high-throughput TCR immunosequencing, statistical association of individual TCRs with disease status, and machine learning to predict cytomegalovirus infection status.

The library was obtained by the immunoSEQ multiplex PCR assay. The authors' pipeline ran thus. A statistical classification framework was developed to diagnose cytomegalovirus status using the catalog of TCR beta chain sequences. Held by TCRdb, this immuneACCESS table contains in-frame sequences only and omits some clones. Under half of the omission traces to an unresolved V gene where checked; the cause of the rest is unknown. That table supplies the V and J calls and clone size; D and trimming were determined from the DNA. This sample gives more than 110,000 clones in total; 70% to 90% of them show up just once. In total, the top ten clones hold 1.4% of the sample. What the authors observed across the whole study: Across donors, most TCR sequences were observed very rarely, whereas some public TCRs were present in many individuals. The authors suggested that the approach could potentially be extended to other disease states and immunological phenotypes. A later analysis had no HLA typing for the validation cohort, so co-occurrence there was scored across all 130 or so repertoires. A later analysis found that TCRs clustered in the first cohort also tended to co-occur in the 120 validation repertoires, with 94% of cluster scores above 0. Three of the identified cytomegalovirus-associated TCR beta chains were confirmed in vitro to be specific for cytomegalovirus antigens. The study gave a list of some 150 TCR beta chains associated with cytomegalovirus. In both the original and validation cohorts, the classifier was reported to diagnose cytomegalovirus status with high specificity and sensitivity.

The donors were included in the validation cohort of some 110 subjects, a group kept apart from the approximately 700-subject first cohort. V has 2 bases trimmed and J has 5 bases trimmed; junction bases matching no gene number 6. Including the terminal cysteine and phenylalanine, the CDR3 comprises 15 residues. Of the read, only the CDR3 DNA is kept; its 45 bases are in frame from base 1. The germline V gene yields SGHVS for CDR1 and FQNEAQ for CDR2. The TCR comes from a woman between 25 and 40 years old in good health and CMV-seronegative. This receptor chain uses TRBV7-8 and TRBJ1-2; 9 junctional bases match TRBD1. What was sequenced was PBMCs. This receptor carries the CDR3 CASSLNRQGVYGYTF. The DNA sequence is TGTGCCAGCAGCTTAAACAGACAGGGGGTGTATGGCTACACCTTC.